Listed here are 8 T cell receptor beta chains from one sample, sequenced in a study of blood T cell repertoires in COVID-19. The table came from immunoSEQ multiplex PCR; TCRdb's copy has only in-frame clones and leaves some out. In the table there are around 100,000 clones, roughly nine tenths of which are singletons. The sample consisted of peripheral blood. The receptors originated from a man in his thirties or forties in a cohort sampled during active COVID-19.

The chain is built from TRBV6-1 and TRBJ1-4; TRBD1 is a possible D gene (6 bases). The germline V gene has CDR1 MNHNS and CDR2 SASEGT. The CDR3 totals 14 residues. The germline V and J ends were trimmed by 1 base and 8 bases, with 11 bases remaining between them. CDR3 in amino acids: CASSEGQGWEKLFF. CDR3 nucleotides: TGTGCCAGCAGTGAAGGGCAGGGGTGGGAAAAACTGTTTTTT.

The CDR3, as DNA: TGCAGCGTTGCGCGGCCGGGGGTGATCTACGAGCAGTACTTC. Its translation: CSVARPGVIYEQYF. The V gene is TRBV29-1, the J gene TRBJ2-7; D perhaps matches TRBD2 (6 bases). V was clipped by 4 bases and J by 3 bases, with 16 bases between them. The CDR3 has 14 residues. Germline assignment: CDR1 SQVTM and CDR2 ANQGSEA.

This clone showed up just once. The chain couples TRBV19 to TRBJ1-2; 11 positions match TRBD1. CDR3 length: 14 residues. CDR1 is LNHDA and CDR2 is SQIVND in the germline V gene (reference sequence). Trimming cost V 8 bases and J 5 bases; bases outside gene matches: 7. CDR3 loop: CASLPGQGVYGYTF. DNA of the CDR3: TGTGCCAGTTTACCGGGACAGGGGGTTTATGGCTACACCTTC. Variable domain in full (rest from reference TRBV19 and TRBJ1-2): DGGITQSPKYLFRKEGQNVTLSCEQNLNHDAMYWYRQDPGQGLRLIYYSQIVNDFQKGDIAEGYSVSREKKESFPLTVTSAQKNPTAFYLCASLPGQGVYGYTFGSGTRLTVV.

This chain links TRBV5-4 with TRBJ1-4; TRBD1 matches at 7 bases. J was trimmed by 5 bases and V by 5 bases; bases with no gene match: 12. The CDR3 runs to 16 residues. The germline CDR1 and CDR2 sequences are SGHNT and YYREEE (reference sequence). The CDR3 DNA reads TGTGCCAGCAGTCGTACCCAGGGGGTGCGAAATGAAAAACTGTTTTTT. It yields the protein CASSRTQGVRNEKLFF.

The V gene is TRBV7-9, the J gene TRBJ1-3; 7 nucleotides match TRBD1. The CDR3 is made up of 15 amino acids. Germline V gene data show CDR1 as SEHNR and CDR2 as FQNEAQ (reference sequence). The V gene end was trimmed by 7 bases and the J gene end by 0 bases; junction bases not matched to a gene: 6. This CDR3 reads CASIADRVSGNTIYF. As DNA, the CDR3 is TGTGCCAGCATCGCTGACAGGGTCTCTGGAAACACCATATATTTT.

This rearrangement joins TRBV9 to TRBJ2-7; D is undetermined. The CDR3 has 13 amino acids. Germline assignment: CDR1 SGDLS and CDR2 YYNGEE. V was cut by 3 bases and J by 7 bases, with 14 bases left in between. DNA of the CDR3: TGTGCCAGCAGCGGACGTCGAGGCGAGGAGCAGTACTTC. Protein product: CASSGRRGEEQYF. Complete variable domain (other parts from reference TRBV9 and TRBJ2-7): DSGVTQTPKHLITATGQRVTLRCSPRSGDLSVYWYQQSLDQGLQFLIQYYNGEERAKGNILERFSAQQFPDLHSELNLSSLELGDSALYFCASSGRRGEEQYFGPGTRLTVT.

The chain employs TRBV11-2 and TRBJ2-7, with a possible D match to TRBD1 (6 bases). V lost 5 bases and J 5 bases, leaving 16 bases between the germline ends. Germline CDR1 reads SGHAT; CDR2 reads FQNNGV. The CDR3 covers 14 residues. The CDR3 protein is CASSPLGRGNEQYF. Written as DNA, the CDR3 is TGTGCCAGCAGCCCCCTGGGCAGGGGCAACGAGCAGTACTTC.

The rearrangement joins TRBV6-1 to TRBJ1-6, with D tentatively TRBD1 (6 bases). The CDR3 extends over 18 amino acids. V lost 2 bases and J 5 bases, leaving 19 bases between the germline ends. Per the germline V gene, CDR1 is MNHNS and CDR2 is SASEGT. The CDR3 nucleotides are TGTGCCAGCAGTGAACGGGCGGGGGCTACGATCAATAATTCACCCCTCCACTTT. Amino acids: CASSERAGATINNSPLHF.